Listed here are 24 T cell receptor beta chains from one sample, sequenced in a study of blood T cell repertoires in COVID-19. The assay was immunoSEQ multiplex PCR, and TCRdb's table has in-frame clones only and misses some. The sample shows a few hundred thousand clones, approximately 82% of them seen only once. Material: peripheral blood. These TCRs come from a woman aged 18 to 35 with acute or convalescent COVID-19.

The J gene is TRBJ1-2, the V gene TRBV7-2, with D perhaps matching TRBD1 (6 bases). Germline CDR1 reads SGHTA; CDR2 reads FQGNSA. Trimming took off 0 bases at V and 4 bases at J, with 12 bases between the two ends. This CDR3 is 15 amino acids long. The CDR3 loop is CASSLAATGRYGYTF. The CDR3 region has the DNA TGTGCCAGCAGCTTAGCGGCGACAGGACGCTATGGCTACACCTTC.

The gene calls are TRBV5-5 and TRBJ2-1, with D perhaps TRBD1 (5 bases). CDR1 SGHKS and CDR2 YYEKEE come from the germline V gene (reference sequence). The CDR3 totals 14 residues. Trimming removed 0 bases at V and 9 bases at J, with 13 bases between. The CDR3 DNA reads as TGTGCCAGCAGCTTGGGGCAGGGTCAGGGTGAGCAGTTCTTC. Its protein product is CASSLGQGQGEQFF.

A note on this clone: Other DNA sequences from this sample encode an identical CDR3 as well. The CDR3, as DNA: TGTGCCAGCAGCCTCACATCCTACGAGCAGTACTTC. Protein sequence: CASSLTSYEQYF. The J gene is TRBJ2-7, the V gene TRBV3-1 (or the pseudogene TRBV3-2); no definite D call. The CDR3 runs to 12 residues. V shed 4 bases and J shed 1 base, with 5 bases lying between them. Germline assignment: CDR1 LGHDT and CDR2 YNNKEL (reference sequence).

Turning to this clone: The same CDR3 arises from other DNA sequences in this sample as well. The V and J genes are TRBV5-1 and TRBJ1-5; 7 bases map to TRBD1. The CDR3 totals 13 residues. V was clipped by 8 bases and J by 0 bases; unmatched bases: 2. Germline assignment: CDR1 SGHRS and CDR2 YFSETQ. The CDR3 bases are TGCGCCAGTAGACAGGGTAGCAATCAGCCCCAGCATTTT. Translation: CASRQGSNQPQHF. Drawing the rest from reference TRBV5-1 and TRBJ1-5, the complete variable domain is KAGVTQTPRYLIKTRGQQVTLSCSPISGHRSVSWYQQTPGQGLQFLFEYFSETQRNKGNFPGRFSGRQFSNSRSEMNVSTLELGDSALYLCASRQGSNQPQHFGDGTRLSIL.

CDR3 DNA sequence: TGTGCCAGTAGCCAAACTAGCGGGGGGGGTATCTCCTACGAGCAGTACTTC. It yields the protein CASSQTSGGGISYEQYF. This chain joins TRBV19 and TRBJ2-7; 13 bases fit TRBD2. The CDR3 runs to 17 residues. Germline loops: CDR1 LNHDA, CDR2 SQIVND (reference sequence). V gave up 6 bases and J gave up 0 bases; unmatched junction bases: 8.

The chain links TRBV12-3 or TRBV12-4 to TRBJ1-1; no reliable D call. The CDR3 contains 12 residues. Trimming took off 4 bases at V and 3 bases at J, with 6 bases between the two ends. In DNA, the CDR3 is TGTGCCAGCAGTTCCTTAGACACTGAAGCTTTCTTT. Amino acid sequence: CASSSLDTEAFF.

The V and J genes are TRBV7-2 and TRBJ1-3; D may be TRBD1 (6 bases). The germline CDR1 and CDR2 sequences are SGHTA and FQGNSA. The CDR3 consists of 17 residues. Trimming left V 5 bases short and J 0 bases short, with 17 bases between. The CDR3 loop reads CASSGPRAGASGNTIYF. In nucleotides, the CDR3 is TGTGCCAGCAGCGGACCAAGAGCGGGGGCCTCTGGAAACACCATATATTTT.

This chain uses TRBV7-8 with TRBJ1-3, with 9 nucleotides matching TRBD1. This CDR3 spans 16 amino acids. J gave up 2 bases and V 2 bases, and 4 bases lay outside the gene matches. Germline values: CDR1 SGHVS, CDR2 FQNEAQ. The CDR3 DNA sequence: TGTGCCAGCAGCTTATCCGGGACAGGGCCTGGAAACACCATATATTTT. This codes for CASSLSGTGPGNTIYF.

The chain is built from TRBV7-8 and TRBJ1-5; D gene unclear. The CDR3 runs to 15 residues. CDR1 and CDR2 from the germline V gene are SGHVS and FQNEAQ. Trimming left V 5 bases short and J 2 bases short, with 13 bases between. The CDR3 is CASSPPPERNQPQHF. The CDR3 coding sequence is TGTGCCAGCAGCCCCCCTCCTGAGCGCAATCAGCCCCAGCATTTT.

This chain connects TRBV9 to TRBJ1-6; D uncertain. With 0 bases removed from V and 0 bases from J, the gap between germline ends came to 4 bases. Germline assignment: CDR1 SGDLS and CDR2 YYNGEE. The CDR3 length is 15 residues. The CDR3 bases are TGTGCCAGCAGCGTAGGGAGCTCCTATAATTCACCCCTCCACTTT. It encodes CASSVGSSYNSPLHF.

The chain employs TRBV10-1 and TRBJ2-1, with TRBD2 as a possible D gene (5 bases). The CDR3 sequence is 13 residues long. The V gene lost 1 base and the J gene lost 10 bases, with 11 bases spanning the gap. Germline V gene sequence: CDR1 WNHNN, CDR2 SYGVQD (reference sequence). The CDR3 loop is CASSELTSGEQFF. CDR3 nucleotides: TGCGCCAGCAGTGAGTTAACTAGTGGCGAGCAGTTCTTC.

V is TRBV6-6 and J is TRBJ1-2; 7 bases are a match to TRBD1. There are 13 residues in the CDR3. Germline V gene lookup returns CDR1 MNHNY and CDR2 SVGAGI (reference sequence). After removal of 5 bases from V and 7 bases from J, the junction contained 7 bases not matched to a gene. This CDR3 is CASSADRVVGYTF. Here the CDR3 DNA reads TGTGCCAGCAGTGCTGACAGGGTGGTTGGCTACACCTTC.

In its sample, this clone was seen a few times. CDR3 sequence: CASSTGDIYNSPLHF. The CDR3, as DNA: TGTGCCAGTAGTACCGGGGACATCTACAATTCACCCCTCCACTTT. V gene TRBV19 combines with J gene TRBJ1-6, with D maybe TRBD1 (6 bases). Between the trimmed V and J ends, which lost 4 bases and 7 bases, there was a span of 14 bases. CDR1 is LNHDA, CDR2 SQIVND, per germline (reference sequence). The CDR3 runs 15 residues.

This clone showed up just a few times. The chain combines TRBV10-3 with TRBJ2-1; D is possibly TRBD2 (5 bases). With 2 bases removed from V and 2 bases from J, the gap between germline ends came to 13 bases. CDR1 and CDR2 (germline): ENHRY, SYGVKD. The CDR3 has 16 amino acids. This CDR3 reads CAISESSERPYNEQFF. In DNA form, the CDR3 reads TGTGCCATCAGTGAGAGTAGCGAACGCCCCTACAATGAGCAGTTCTTC.

V is TRBV27 and J is TRBJ2-7, with D possibly being TRBD1 (6 bases). Germline CDR1 reads MNHEY; CDR2 reads SMNVEV (reference sequence). The length of the CDR3 is 13 residues. The ends were cut back, 3 bases at V and 2 bases at J, with 8 bases in the middle. This chain's CDR3 is CASSFGTTYEQYF. CDR3 DNA sequence: TGTGCCAGCAGTTTTGGGACAACCTACGAGCAGTACTTC.

The chain couples TRBV7-2 to TRBJ2-4; TRBD2 might be the D (5 bases). CDR3 length equals 16 residues. From germline, CDR1 is SGHTA and CDR2 FQGNSA. Trimming shortened V by 2 bases and J by 5 bases, and 16 bases separated the two germline ends. The CDR3 DNA sequence: TGTGCCAGCAGCTTATCGATGGGAGTCGTTGAAAACATTCAGTACTTC. Its protein product is CASSLSMGVVENIQYF.

The rearrangement uses TRBV5-6 and TRBJ2-1; no reliable D call. The CDR3 loop spans 12 amino acids. Trimming took 0 bases from V and 6 from J, leaving 4 bases between them. Germline CDR1 is SGHDT and CDR2 is YYEEEE. DNA of the CDR3: TGTGCCAGCAGCTTGGTCTTCAATGAGCAGTTCTTC. This encodes CASSLVFNEQFF.

This chain connects TRBV4-2 to TRBJ2-7, with D unresolved. Germline values: CDR1 LGHNA, CDR2 YNFKEQ. The CDR3 is 13 amino acids. Trimming shortened V by 0 bases and J by 7 bases, and 10 bases separated the two germline ends. CDR3 amino acids: CASSQDPGQEQYF. CDR3 nucleotides: TGTGCCAGCAGCCAAGATCCTGGCCAAGAGCAGTACTTC.

This rearrangement joins TRBV5-5 to TRBJ2-3, with 7 bases that match TRBD2. Germline assignment: CDR1 SGHKS and CDR2 YYEKEE (reference sequence). V lost 4 bases and J lost 9; bases outside the gene matches: 14. The CDR3 sequence is 15 residues long. CDR3 sequence (DNA): TGTGCCAGCAGCCTCGCGGGGGAGGCTGGGGACACGCAGTATTTT. This encodes CASSLAGEAGDTQYF.

The chain couples TRBV28 to TRBJ2-2; a weak D match, TRBD2 (5 bases). The CDR3 covers 15 residues. Germline CDR1 MDHEN, CDR2 SYDVKM. V was cut by 3 bases and J by 4 bases, with 12 bases left in between. The CDR3: CASSFGLASTGELFF. In DNA form, the CDR3 reads TGTGCCAGCAGTTTCGGGTTAGCGTCCACCGGGGAGCTGTTTTTT.

This clone was detected once. The gene calls are TRBV2 and TRBJ2-1, with D tentatively TRBD1 (6 bases). The CDR3 length is 14 residues. Per the germline V gene, CDR1 is SNHLY and CDR2 is FYNNEI. V lost 6 bases, J lost 2 bases, and 11 bases lay in between. CDR3: CASRNRDTYNEQFF. CDR3 DNA sequence: TGTGCCAGCAGAAACCGGGACACCTACAATGAGCAGTTCTTC.

The chain recombines TRBV3-1 (or the pseudogene TRBV3-2) with TRBJ2-2; 7 nucleotides align to TRBD1. The CDR3 sequence is 15 residues long. Losses at the gene ends were 2 bases for V and 4 bases for J; bases not matched to a gene: 4. CDR1 LGHDT and CDR2 YNNKEL come from the germline V gene (reference sequence). The CDR3 DNA follows: TGTGCCAGCAGCCAACGACAGGGTCCCACCGGGGAGCTGTTTTTT. It codes for CASSQRQGPTGELFF.

The chain is built from TRBV20-1 and TRBJ1-1; the D gene is possibly TRBD1 (5 bases). Trimming removed 5 bases from V and 7 bases from J, with 11 bases in between. Germline V lookup: CDR1 DFQATT, CDR2 SNEGSKA (reference sequence). The CDR3 sequence is 11 residues long. CDR3: CSAGRGSEAFF. The CDR3 DNA reads as TGCAGTGCTGGGAGGGGCAGTGAAGCTTTCTTT.

The chain joins TRBV28 to TRBJ2-3; D ambiguous. The CDR3 totals 13 residues. Germline loops: CDR1 MDHEN, CDR2 SYDVKM. V was shortened by 4 bases and J by 10 bases, with 15 bases between the two germline ends. The CDR3 coding sequence is TGTGCCAGCAGTTATCTGACTCCTCGGGCGCAGTATTTT. It translates to CASSYLTPRAQYF. Full variable domain (missing parts from reference TRBV28 and TRBJ2-3): DVKVTQSSRYLVKRTGEKVFLECVQDMDHENMFWYRQDPGLGLRLIYFSYDVKMKEKGDIPEGYSVSREKKERFSLILESASTNQTSMYLCASSYLTPRAQYFGPGTRLTVL.